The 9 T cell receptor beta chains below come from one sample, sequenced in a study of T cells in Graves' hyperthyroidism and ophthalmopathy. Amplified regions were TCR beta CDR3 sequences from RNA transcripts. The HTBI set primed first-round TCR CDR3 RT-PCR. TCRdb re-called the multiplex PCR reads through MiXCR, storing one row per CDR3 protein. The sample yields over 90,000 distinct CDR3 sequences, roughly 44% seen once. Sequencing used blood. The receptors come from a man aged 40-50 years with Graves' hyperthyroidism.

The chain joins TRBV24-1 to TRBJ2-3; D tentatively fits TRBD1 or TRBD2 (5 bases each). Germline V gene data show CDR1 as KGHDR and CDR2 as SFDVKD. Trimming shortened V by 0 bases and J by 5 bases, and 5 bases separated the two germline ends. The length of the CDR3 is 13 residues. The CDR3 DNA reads TGTGCCACCAGTGATTTGGGGGGAGATACGCAGTATTTT. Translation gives CATSDLGGDTQYF.

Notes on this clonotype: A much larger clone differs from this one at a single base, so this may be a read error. The CDR3 bases are TGCGCCAGCAGCCCTTGGGCAACATCTAGCACAGATACGCAGTATTTT. Protein sequence: CASSPWATSSTDTQYF. This sequence joins TRBV7-2 and TRBJ2-3; D unclear. This CDR3 contains 16 residues. Germline V gives CDR1 SGHTA, CDR2 FQGNSA. Using reference TRBV7-2 and TRBJ2-3 for the parts outside the CDR3, the full variable domain is GAGVSQSPSNKVTEKGKDVELRCDPISGHTALYWYRQSLGQGLEFLIYFQGNSAPDKSGLPSDRFSAERTGGSVSTLTIQRTQQEDSAVYLCASSPWATSSTDTQYFGPGTRLTVL.

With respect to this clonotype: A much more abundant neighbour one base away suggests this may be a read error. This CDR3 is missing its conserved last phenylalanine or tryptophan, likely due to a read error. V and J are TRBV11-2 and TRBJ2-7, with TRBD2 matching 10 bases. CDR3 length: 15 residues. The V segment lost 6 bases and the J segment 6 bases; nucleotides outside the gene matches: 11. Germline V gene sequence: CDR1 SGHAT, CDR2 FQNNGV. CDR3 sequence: CASSYSASGRLEQYS. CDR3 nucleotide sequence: TGTGCCAGCAGTTACTCGGCTAGCGGGAGACTCGAGCAGTACTCC.

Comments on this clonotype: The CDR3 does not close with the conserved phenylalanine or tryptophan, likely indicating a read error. Written as DNA, the CDR3 is TGTGCTAGCAGCTTATTTGGCGGGGGGGCAAGCACAGATACGCAGTATCTT. Its protein is CASSLFGGGASTDTQYL. This sequence joins TRBV7-7 and TRBJ2-3; 9 nucleotides agree with TRBD2. This CDR3 is 17 amino acids long. In germline, CDR1 is SSHAT, CDR2 FNYEAQ (reference sequence).

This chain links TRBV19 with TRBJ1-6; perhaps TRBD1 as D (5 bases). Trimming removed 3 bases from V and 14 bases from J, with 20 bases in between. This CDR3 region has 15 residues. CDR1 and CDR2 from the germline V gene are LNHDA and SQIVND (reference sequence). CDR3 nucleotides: TGTGCCAGTAGTATTTCCGGGACTAGCGGGGGGGCCCTCCACTTT. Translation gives CASSISGTSGGALHF.

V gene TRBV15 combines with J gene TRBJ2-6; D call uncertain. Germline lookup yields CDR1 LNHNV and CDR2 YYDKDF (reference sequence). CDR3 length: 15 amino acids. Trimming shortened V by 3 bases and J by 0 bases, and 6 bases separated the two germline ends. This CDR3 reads CATSSDNSGANVLTF. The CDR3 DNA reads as TGTGCCACCAGCAGTGACAACTCTGGGGCCAACGTCCTGACTTTC.

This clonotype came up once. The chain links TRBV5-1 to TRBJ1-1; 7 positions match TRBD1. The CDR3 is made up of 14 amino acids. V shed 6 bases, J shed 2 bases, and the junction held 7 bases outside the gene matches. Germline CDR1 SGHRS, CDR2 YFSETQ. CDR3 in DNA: TGCGCCAGCACGCCAGGGACAGCCAACACTGAAGCTTTCTTT. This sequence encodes CASTPGTANTEAFF.

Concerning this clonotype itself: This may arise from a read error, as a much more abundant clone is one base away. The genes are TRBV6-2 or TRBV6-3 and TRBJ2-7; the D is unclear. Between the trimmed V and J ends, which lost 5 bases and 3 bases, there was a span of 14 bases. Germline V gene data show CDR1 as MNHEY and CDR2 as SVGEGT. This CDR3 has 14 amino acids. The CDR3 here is CASSPRVPLYEQYF. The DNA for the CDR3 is TGTGCCAGCAGTCCACGGGTACCTCTCTACGAGCAGTACTTC.

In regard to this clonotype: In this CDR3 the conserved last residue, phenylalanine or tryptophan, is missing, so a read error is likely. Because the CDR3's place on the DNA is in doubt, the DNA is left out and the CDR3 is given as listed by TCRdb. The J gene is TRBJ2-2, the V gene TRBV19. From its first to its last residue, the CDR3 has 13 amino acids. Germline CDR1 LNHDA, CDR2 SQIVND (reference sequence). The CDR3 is CASSVQGPGELLL.